This is a list of T cell receptor beta chains from one sample in a study of T cell responses to AZD1222 COVID-19 vaccine. Here immunoSEQ multiplex PCR was the method, and the copy in TCRdb shows in-frame clones only, minus some. The repertoire holds roughly 130,000 clones, with roughly 88% as singletons. This specimen was peripheral blood, taken on day 0 of AZD1222 vaccination. The receptors were gathered from an adult in good health. Both conserved end residues are part of each CDR3. D genes are given only for firm matches. Size is stated for part of the rows, as once, few or many counts, or as a class when the clone is expanded.

J gene: TRBJ1-2
clone size: .
D gene: .
V gene: TRBV11-2
CDR3 DNA: TGTGCCAGCAGCTCGGACAGACTTGCTAACTATGGCTACACCTTC
CDR3 protein: CASSSDRLANYGYTF

J gene: TRBJ1-5
clone size: .
D gene: .
V gene: TRBV12-3/TRBV12-4
CDR3 DNA: TGTGCCAGCAGTTTCAATGAGAATCAGCCCCAGCATTTT
CDR3 protein: CASSFNENQPQHF

J gene: TRBJ2-3
clone size: .
D gene: .
V gene: TRBV7-3
CDR3 DNA: TGTGCCAGCAGCGTAGGGGTGGGGTCAGATACGCAGTATTTT
CDR3 protein: CASSVGVGSDTQYF

J gene: TRBJ1-1
clone size: .
D gene: .
V gene: TRBV3-1/TRBV3-2
CDR3 DNA: TGTGCCAGCAGCCAAAGGGGAAGGGGGAACACTGAAGCTTTCTTT
CDR3 protein: CASSQRGRGNTEAFF

J gene: TRBJ2-7
clone size: few
D gene: TRBD1
V gene: TRBV9
CDR3 DNA: TGTGCCAGCAGCGCGTCCGGGACAGGGGGCCTCCAGCAGTACTTC
CDR3 protein: CASSASGTGGLQQYF

J gene: TRBJ2-1
clone size: .
D gene: .
V gene: TRBV11-2
CDR3 DNA: TGTGCCAGCAGCCCTGTCCGGGGGGCCAGGGTTGGGCAGTTCTTC
CDR3 protein: CASSPVRGARVGQFF

J gene: TRBJ1-1
clone size: .
D gene: TRBD1
V gene: TRBV2
CDR3 DNA: TGTGCCAGCACAGGGGGGGTGGGAGCTTTCTTT
CDR3 protein: CASTGGVGAFF

J gene: TRBJ1-5
clone size: .
D gene: TRBD1
V gene: TRBV5-1
CDR3 DNA: TGCGCCAGCAGCCCAGCGGGACAGCCCCATCAGCCCCAGCATTTT
CDR3 protein: CASSPAGQPHQPQHF

J gene: TRBJ2-5
clone size: .
D gene: TRBD2
V gene: TRBV4-1
CDR3 DNA: TGCGCCAGCAGCCCGTGGACTAGCGGAGATATACAAGAGACCCAGTACTTC
CDR3 protein: CASSPWTSGDIQETQYF

J gene: TRBJ2-1
clone size: few
D gene: TRBD1
V gene: TRBV6-1
CDR3 DNA: TGTGCCAGCAGTGAGGGACAGGGCCTTAATCAAAATGAGCAGTTCTTC
CDR3 protein: CASSEGQGLNQNEQFF

J gene: TRBJ2-3
clone size: .
D gene: .
V gene: TRBV12-3/TRBV12-4
CDR3 DNA: TGTGCCAGCAGTCTCACTCGCACAGATACGCAGTATTTT
CDR3 protein: CASSLTRTDTQYF

J gene: TRBJ2-5
clone size: few
D gene: .
V gene: TRBV19
CDR3 DNA: TGTGCCAGTAGTATAGTTAGGGGTGAGACCCAGTACTTC
CDR3 protein: CASSIVRGETQYF

J gene: TRBJ2-7
clone size: .
D gene: .
V gene: TRBV5-1
CDR3 DNA: TGCGCCAGCAGCTCCGACGGACAGTTCGAGCAGTACTTC
CDR3 protein: CASSSDGQFEQYF

J gene: TRBJ1-1
clone size: .
D gene: .
V gene: TRBV10-3
CDR3 DNA: TGTGCCATCAGATCGACGGGGGACATGAACACTGAAGCTTTCTTT
CDR3 protein: CAIRSTGDMNTEAFF